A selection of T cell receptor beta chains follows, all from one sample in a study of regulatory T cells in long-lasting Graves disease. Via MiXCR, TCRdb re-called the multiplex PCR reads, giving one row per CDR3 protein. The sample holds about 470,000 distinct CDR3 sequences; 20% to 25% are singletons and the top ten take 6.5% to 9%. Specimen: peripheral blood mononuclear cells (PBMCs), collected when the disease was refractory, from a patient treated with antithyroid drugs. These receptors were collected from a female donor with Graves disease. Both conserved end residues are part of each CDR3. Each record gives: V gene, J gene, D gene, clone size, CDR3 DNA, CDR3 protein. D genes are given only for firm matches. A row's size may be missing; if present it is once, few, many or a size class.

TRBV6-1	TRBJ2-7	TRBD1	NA	TGTGCCAGCAGTGAAGCTACAGGGGGCTACTACGAGCAGTACTTC	CASSEATGGYYEQYF
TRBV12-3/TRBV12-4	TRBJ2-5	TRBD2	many	TGTGCCAGCAGTTTACTTGGACTAGCCGAAGAGACCCAGTACTTC	CASSLLGLAEETQYF
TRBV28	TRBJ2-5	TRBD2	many	TGTGCCAGCAGTCCCCGAGCTGGCGGGAGGGAGACCCAGTACTTC	CASSPRAGGRETQYF
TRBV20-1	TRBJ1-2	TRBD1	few	TGCAGTGCTCCTCGGACAGGGGAGTCTGGCTACACCTTC	CSAPRTGESGYTF
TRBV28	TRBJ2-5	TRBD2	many	TGTGCCAGCAGGGCCCGGGGGGGCCCAGAGACCCAGTACTTC	CASRARGGPETQYF
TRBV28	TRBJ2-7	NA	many	TGTGCCAGCAGCAGCCTATGGGACCTCCTTCACGGGCAGTACTTC	CASSSLWDLLHGQYF
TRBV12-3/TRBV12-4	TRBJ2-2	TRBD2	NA	TGTGCCAGCAGCGGACTAGCGGGGGGTTCGAACACCGGGGAGCTGTTTTTT	CASSGLAGGSNTGELFF
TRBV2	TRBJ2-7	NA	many	TGTGCCAGCAGGGCGGAGGCCTACGAGCAGTACTTC	CASRAEAYEQYF
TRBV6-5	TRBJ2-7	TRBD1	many	TGTGCCAGCAGTTCCTCAGGACAGGGAAGGACCTACGAGCAGTACTTC	CASSSSGQGRTYEQYF
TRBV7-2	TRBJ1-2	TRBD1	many	TGTGCCAGCAGCTTAGGACCGGGACAGGGGCACTATGGCTACACCTTC	CASSLGPGQGHYGYTF
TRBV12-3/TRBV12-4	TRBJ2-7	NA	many	TGTGCCAGCAGTCGTCAGATCTCCTGCGAGCAGTACTTC	CASSRQISCEQYF
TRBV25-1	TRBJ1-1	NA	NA	TGTGCCAGCAGGTGGGGCAGGCTAAGGCCTAACACTGAAGCTTTCTTT	CASRWGRLRPNTEAFF
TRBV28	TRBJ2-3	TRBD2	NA	TGTGCCAGCACAATAGCGGGCGATACGCAGTATTTT	CASTIAGDTQYF
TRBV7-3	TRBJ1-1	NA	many	TGTGCCAGCAGCTTAATGGGGGACACTGAAGCTTTCTTT	CASSLMGDTEAFF
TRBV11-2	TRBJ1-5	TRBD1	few	TGTGCCAGCAGCGAACAGGGGAGTCAGCCCCAGCATTTT	CASSEQGSQPQHF
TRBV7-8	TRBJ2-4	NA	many	TGTGCCAGCCGCGAGGGAAACATTCAGTACTTC	CASREGNIQYF
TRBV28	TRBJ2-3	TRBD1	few	TGTGCCAGCAGTTACGGGACAGAACACACAGATACGCAGTATTTT	CASSYGTEHTDTQYF